These 4 T cell receptor beta chains were sequenced from one sample in a study of response to subunit inactivated influenza vaccine. In TCRdb, the RT-PCR reads were re-called with MiXCR into one record per CDR3 protein. The sample shows approximately 160,000 distinct CDR3 sequences, around 10% of them seen only once. Source: CD8+ T cells sorted from PBMCs, taken around 25 months after vaccination. The receptors shown here come from a man aged 45-69 years who received an inactivated influenza vaccine.

This clonotype was seen more than once but under ten times. The rearrangement links TRBV20-1 to TRBJ2-2, with D possibly TRBD1 on 6 matching bases. This CDR3 has 16 amino acids. Deletions cut 3 bases from V and 0 bases from J, with 14 bases between. CDR1 is DFQATT, CDR2 SNEGSKA, per germline (reference sequence). Here the CDR3 reads CSARGAQSANTGELFF. The CDR3 DNA is TGCAGTGCTAGGGGGGCCCAATCAGCGAACACCGGGGAGCTGTTTTTT.

This clonotype was seen a handful of times. This sequence joins TRBV29-1 and TRBJ2-7, with D hard to call. The ends were cut back, 2 bases at V and 2 bases at J, with 16 bases in the middle. The CDR3 is 15 residues long. Per the germline V gene, CDR1 is SQVTM and CDR2 is ANQGSEA. The CDR3 DNA sequence: TGCAGCGTTGAATTTCCGGGCTCCGAACCCTACGAGCAGTACTTC. This gives the protein CSVEFPGSEPYEQYF.

This clonotype was seen a few times. V gene TRBV15 combines with J gene TRBJ1-1; D is unclear. This CDR3 has 16 residues. Germline V gene data show CDR1 as LNHNV and CDR2 as YYDKDF (reference sequence). V dropped 0 bases and J dropped 2 bases, with 13 bases sitting between them. CDR3 region: CATSREGSNLNTEAFF. The CDR3 DNA reads TGTGCCACCAGCAGAGAAGGGAGTAACCTTAACACTGAAGCTTTCTTT.

The chain links TRBV29-1 to TRBJ2-1, with a tentative D call TRBD1 (5 bases). Germline V lookup: CDR1 SQVTM, CDR2 ANQGSEA. CDR3 length: 15 residues. V lost 0 bases to trimming and J lost 4 bases, with 13 bases between them. CDR3 protein: CSVEEKGETYNEQFF. CDR3 DNA: TGCAGCGTTGAAGAAAAAGGGGAAACTTACAATGAGCAGTTCTTC.